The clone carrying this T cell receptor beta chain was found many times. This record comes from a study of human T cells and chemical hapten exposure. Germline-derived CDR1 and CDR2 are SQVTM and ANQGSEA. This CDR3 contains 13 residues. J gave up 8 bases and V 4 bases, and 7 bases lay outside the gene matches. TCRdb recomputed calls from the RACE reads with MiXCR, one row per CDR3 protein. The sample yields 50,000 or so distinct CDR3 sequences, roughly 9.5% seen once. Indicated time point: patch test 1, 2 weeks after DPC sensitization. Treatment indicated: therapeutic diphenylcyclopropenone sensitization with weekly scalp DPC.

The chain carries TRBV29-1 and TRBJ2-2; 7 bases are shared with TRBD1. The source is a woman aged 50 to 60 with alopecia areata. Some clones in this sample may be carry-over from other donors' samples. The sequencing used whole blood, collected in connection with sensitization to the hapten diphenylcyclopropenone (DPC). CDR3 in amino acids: CSVADRSLGELFF. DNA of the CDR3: TGCAGCGTTGCGGACAGGAGTCTAGGGGAGCTGTTTTTT.